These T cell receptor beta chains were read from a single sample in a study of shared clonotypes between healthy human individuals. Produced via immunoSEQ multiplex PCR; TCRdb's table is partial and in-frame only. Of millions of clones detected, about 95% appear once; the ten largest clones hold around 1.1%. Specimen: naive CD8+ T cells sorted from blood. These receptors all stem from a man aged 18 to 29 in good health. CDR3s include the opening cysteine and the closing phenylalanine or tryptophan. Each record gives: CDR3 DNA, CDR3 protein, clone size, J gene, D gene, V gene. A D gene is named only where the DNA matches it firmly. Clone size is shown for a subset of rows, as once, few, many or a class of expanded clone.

TGTGCCAGCAGTTTATGGGGTGACTGGGGAAACACCATATATTTT	CASSLWGDWGNTIYF	once	TRBJ1-3	-	TRBV28
TGTGCCAGCAGCCGGACTAGCGGGAGTTGGGAGCTGTTTTTT	CASSRTSGSWELFF	-	TRBJ2-2	TRBD2	TRBV5-4
TGCGCCAGCAGCCAAGGTGTGGTGACTAGCGGGAGGGCCTACGAGCAGTACTTC	CASSQGVVTSGRAYEQYF	-	TRBJ2-7	TRBD2	TRBV4-3
TGTGCCAGCAGTGAAGAGTGGACAGAAACCTACGAGCAGTACTTC	CASSEEWTETYEQYF	-	TRBJ2-7	-	TRBV2
TGCGCCAGCAGCTTGGCAGCGGGGGGGCTTAATGAGCAGTTCTTC	CASSLAAGGLNEQFF	-	TRBJ2-1	TRBD2	TRBV5-1
TGCGCCAGCAGCACCGGGACAGGGTTGAAAGGAACAGATACGCAGTATTTT	CASSTGTGLKGTDTQYF	-	TRBJ2-3	TRBD1	TRBV5-1
TGTGCCAGCAGCTTTCAGGTCGGGACCTACGAGCAGTACTTC	CASSFQVGTYEQYF	-	TRBJ2-7	-	TRBV11-2
TGTGCCAGCAGTTACAGGGGAAACTATGGCTACACCTTC	CASSYRGNYGYTF	-	TRBJ1-2	TRBD1	TRBV27
TGTGCCAGCAGTGCTGATGGGGCTCGGGTGGGCAATCAGCCCCAGCATTTT	CASSADGARVGNQPQHF	-	TRBJ1-5	-	TRBV6-1
TGTGCCAGCAGCCAAGATTTCACTGAAGCTTTCTTT	CASSQDFTEAFF	once	TRBJ1-1	-	TRBV28